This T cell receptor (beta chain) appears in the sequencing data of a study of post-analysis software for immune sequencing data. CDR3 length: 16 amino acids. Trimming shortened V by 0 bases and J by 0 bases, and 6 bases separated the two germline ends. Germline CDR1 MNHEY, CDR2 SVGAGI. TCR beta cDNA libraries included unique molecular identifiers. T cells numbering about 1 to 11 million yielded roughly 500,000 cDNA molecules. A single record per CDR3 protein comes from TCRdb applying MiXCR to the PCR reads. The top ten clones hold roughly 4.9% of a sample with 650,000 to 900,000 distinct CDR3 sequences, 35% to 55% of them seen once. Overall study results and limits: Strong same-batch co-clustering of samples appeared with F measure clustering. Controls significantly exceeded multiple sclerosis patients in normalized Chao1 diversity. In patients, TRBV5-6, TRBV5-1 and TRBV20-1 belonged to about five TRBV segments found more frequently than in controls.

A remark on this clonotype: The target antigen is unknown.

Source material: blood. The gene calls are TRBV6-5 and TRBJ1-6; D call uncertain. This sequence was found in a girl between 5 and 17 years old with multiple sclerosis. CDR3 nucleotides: TGTGCCAGCAGTTACTCGGGGAGCTCCTATAATTCACCCCTCCACTTT. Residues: CASSYSGSSYNSPLHF.